This T cell receptor (beta chain) appears in the sequencing data of a study of OX40 agonist ivuxolimab in advanced cancers. Study observations and caveats: The specificity for antigen of the expanded peripheral T cells was not determined.

V was clipped by 0 bases and J by 1 base; unmatched bases: 1. The germline V gene has CDR1 MNHEY and CDR2 SVGAGI. The CDR3 totals 15 residues. Details on this clone: Antigen unknown.

Assay: immunoSEQ multiplex PCR; the TCRdb copy retains only in-frame clones and omits some. The table includes about 58,000 clones, about 86% detected once. This receptor was obtained from an adult with an advanced solid tumor such as melanoma, head and neck, liver or kidney cancer. The chain carries TRBV6-5 and TRBJ2-3, with 7 bases aligning to TRBD1. Material: CD4+ or CD8+ T cells sorted from blood, obtained in a trial of the OX40 agonist ivuxolimab. DNA for the CDR3: TGTGCCAGCAGTTACTCTGGGACAGGCACAGATACGCAGTATTTT. Translating it yields CASSYSGTGTDTQYF.